A selection of T cell receptor beta chains follows, all from one sample in a study of T cell responses to AZD1222 COVID-19 vaccine. Profiling relied on immunoSEQ multiplex PCR, and the TCRdb table lists in-frame clones only, not all of them. The table shows under 170,000 clones, with around 90% occurring only once. The sample was peripheral blood, taken 28 days after the second AZD1222 dose. The source of these receptors is an adult who received the AZD1222 COVID-19 vaccine. The CDR3 runs from the conserved cysteine through the conserved F or W. Fields, in order: V gene, clone size, J gene, D gene, CDR3 protein, CDR3 DNA. The D gene is left open where the match is weak. Clone size appears in some rows only: once, few, many, or a class for an expanded clone.

v_call: TRBV5-5; clone_size: -; j_call: TRBJ2-5; d_call: -; cdr3_aa: CASSLEGYQETQYF; cdr3_nt: TGTGCCAGCAGCTTGGAAGGGTACCAAGAGACCCAGTACTTC
v_call: TRBV9; clone_size: -; j_call: TRBJ1-6; d_call: -; cdr3_aa: CASSVGGDSYNSPLHF; cdr3_nt: TGTGCCAGCAGCGTAGGTGGGGACTCCTATAATTCACCCCTCCACTTT
v_call: TRBV18; clone_size: -; j_call: TRBJ2-2; d_call: -; cdr3_aa: CASSSLQGTNTGELFF; cdr3_nt: TGTGCCAGCTCGAGCTTACAGGGGACTAACACCGGGGAGCTGTTTTTT
v_call: TRBV28; clone_size: -; j_call: TRBJ2-1; d_call: TRBD2; cdr3_aa: CASSSYTSGRGNEQFF; cdr3_nt: TGTGCCAGCAGTTCCTATACTAGCGGGAGAGGCAATGAGCAGTTCTTC
v_call: TRBV24-1; clone_size: -; j_call: TRBJ2-5; d_call: -; cdr3_aa: CATRGGGEETQYF; cdr3_nt: TGTGCCACCCGTGGAGGGGGCGAAGAGACCCAGTACTTC
v_call: TRBV5-1; clone_size: -; j_call: TRBJ2-5; d_call: -; cdr3_aa: CASSLAGPETQYF; cdr3_nt: TGCGCCAGCAGCTTGGCAGGACCGGAGACCCAGTACTTC
v_call: TRBV5-1; clone_size: -; j_call: TRBJ2-2; d_call: TRBD2; cdr3_aa: CASSRGDLGNTGELFF; cdr3_nt: TGCGCCAGCAGCCGGGGGGACCTCGGAAACACCGGGGAGCTGTTTTTT
v_call: TRBV7-9; clone_size: -; j_call: TRBJ2-1; d_call: TRBD2; cdr3_aa: CASTGAGPYNEQFF; cdr3_nt: TGTGCCAGCACTGGAGCGGGGCCATACAATGAGCAGTTCTTC
v_call: TRBV3-1/TRBV3-2; clone_size: -; j_call: TRBJ1-1; d_call: -; cdr3_aa: CASSQTGRDTEAFF; cdr3_nt: TGTGCCAGCAGCCAAACGGGACGGGACACTGAAGCTTTCTTT
v_call: TRBV18; clone_size: once; j_call: TRBJ2-7; d_call: -; cdr3_aa: CASSPPVSSYEQYF; cdr3_nt: TGTGCCAGCTCACCACCGGTCAGCTCCTACGAGCAGTACTTC
v_call: TRBV5-1; clone_size: -; j_call: TRBJ2-3; d_call: -; cdr3_aa: CASRGAVSTDTQYF; cdr3_nt: TGCGCCTCCAGGGGGGCGGTTAGCACAGATACGCAGTATTTT
v_call: TRBV30; clone_size: -; j_call: TRBJ2-7; d_call: -; cdr3_aa: CAWSVSLVLYEQYF; cdr3_nt: TGTGCCTGGAGTGTATCACTAGTACTCTACGAGCAGTACTTC
v_call: TRBV6-1; clone_size: -; j_call: TRBJ1-5; d_call: TRBD1; cdr3_aa: CASSAPSGTGVDQPQHF; cdr3_nt: TGTGCCAGCAGTGCCCCCTCCGGGACAGGGGTTGACCAGCCCCAGCATTTT
v_call: TRBV5-6; clone_size: -; j_call: TRBJ2-7; d_call: -; cdr3_aa: CASSFPRGLSSYEQYF; cdr3_nt: TGTGCCAGCAGTTTCCCCCGCGGTCTCAGCTCCTACGAGCAGTACTTC
v_call: TRBV4-1; clone_size: once; j_call: TRBJ2-1; d_call: -; cdr3_aa: CASSADYYNEQFF; cdr3_nt: TGCGCCAGCAGCGCGGACTATTACAATGAGCAGTTCTTC
v_call: TRBV9; clone_size: -; j_call: TRBJ1-1; d_call: -; cdr3_aa: CASSPTPRAGLNTEAFF; cdr3_nt: TGTGCCAGCAGCCCGACCCCCCGGGCAGGATTGAACACTGAAGCTTTCTTT
v_call: TRBV10-3; clone_size: -; j_call: TRBJ2-5; d_call: TRBD2; cdr3_aa: CAISGGLGLAGGPETQYF; cdr3_nt: TGTGCCATCAGTGGGGGATTAGGACTAGCGGGAGGGCCGGAGACCCAGTACTTC
v_call: TRBV21-1; clone_size: -; j_call: TRBJ2-7; d_call: -; cdr3_aa: CASSLSGGEYEQYF; cdr3_nt: TGTGCCAGCAGCCTGTCAGGGGGCGAATACGAGCAGTACTTC
v_call: TRBV6-5; clone_size: -; j_call: TRBJ2-7; d_call: TRBD1; cdr3_aa: CASRRDRGFSYEQYF; cdr3_nt: TGTGCCAGCAGGAGAGACAGGGGTTTCTCCTACGAGCAGTACTTC
v_call: TRBV24-1; clone_size: -; j_call: TRBJ1-4; d_call: -; cdr3_aa: CATSAQTRRVREKLFF; cdr3_nt: TGTGCCACCAGTGCTCAAACACGGAGGGTAAGAGAAAAACTGTTTTTT
v_call: TRBV12-5; clone_size: -; j_call: TRBJ2-7; d_call: -; cdr3_aa: CASGLGGANYEQYF; cdr3_nt: TGTGCTAGTGGTTTGGGGGGGGCTAACTACGAGCAGTACTTC
v_call: TRBV5-1; clone_size: -; j_call: TRBJ2-2; d_call: -; cdr3_aa: CASSFDYTGELFF; cdr3_nt: TGCGCCAGCAGCTTCGACTACACCGGGGAGCTGTTTTTT
v_call: TRBV5-1; clone_size: -; j_call: TRBJ1-2; d_call: TRBD1; cdr3_aa: CASSLAGQIDGYTF; cdr3_nt: TGCGCCAGCAGCTTAGCGGGACAGATTGATGGCTACACCTTC
v_call: TRBV27; clone_size: -; j_call: TRBJ1-1; d_call: -; cdr3_aa: CASSLFRGRNTEAFF; cdr3_nt: TGTGCCAGCAGTTTATTCCGGGGGCGGAACACTGAAGCTTTCTTT
v_call: TRBV5-6; clone_size: -; j_call: TRBJ1-2; d_call: -; cdr3_aa: CASSLGTPVYGYTF; cdr3_nt: TGTGCCAGCAGCTTGGGCACACCAGTTTATGGCTACACCTTC
v_call: TRBV19; clone_size: -; j_call: TRBJ2-2; d_call: TRBD2; cdr3_aa: CASSTKRWTSGREETGELFF; cdr3_nt: TGTGCCAGTAGTACCAAAAGATGGACTAGCGGGAGGGAAGAGACCGGGGAGCTGTTTTTT
v_call: TRBV2; clone_size: -; j_call: TRBJ1-2; d_call: TRBD1; cdr3_aa: CASSEQTGVGYGYTF; cdr3_nt: TGTGCCAGCAGTGAACAGACAGGGGTTGGCTATGGCTACACCTTC
v_call: TRBV7-7; clone_size: -; j_call: TRBJ2-1; d_call: TRBD2; cdr3_aa: CASSLGAGGTYNEQFF; cdr3_nt: TGTGCCAGCAGCTTAGGGGCGGGAGGGACCTACAATGAGCAGTTCTTC
v_call: TRBV5-1; clone_size: -; j_call: TRBJ2-3; d_call: TRBD2; cdr3_aa: CATTLAGVGKGTDTQYF; cdr3_nt: TGCGCCACCACACTAGCGGGAGTGGGGAAGGGAACAGATACGCAGTATTTT
v_call: TRBV4-1; clone_size: -; j_call: TRBJ1-1; d_call: -; cdr3_aa: CASSQEIRVNTEAFF; cdr3_nt: TGCGCCAGCAGCCAAGAGATAAGGGTGAACACTGAAGCTTTCTTT
v_call: TRBV6-5; clone_size: -; j_call: TRBJ2-7; d_call: TRBD2; cdr3_aa: CASKRSSGRSNEQYF; cdr3_nt: TGTGCCAGCAAACGCTCTAGCGGGAGGTCCAACGAGCAGTACTTC
v_call: TRBV2; clone_size: -; j_call: TRBJ2-1; d_call: TRBD1; cdr3_aa: CASSRDRGYNEQFF; cdr3_nt: TGTGCCAGCAGTCGGGACAGGGGCTACAATGAGCAGTTCTTC
v_call: TRBV29-1; clone_size: -; j_call: TRBJ1-5; d_call: -; cdr3_aa: CSVGGRGGQPQHF; cdr3_nt: TGCAGCGTTGGTGGTAGGGGAGGTCAGCCCCAGCATTTT
v_call: TRBV15; clone_size: -; j_call: TRBJ2-6; d_call: -; cdr3_aa: CATSRVRGALGANVLTF; cdr3_nt: TGTGCCACCAGCAGAGTGAGGGGGGCTCTGGGGGCCAACGTCCTGACTTTC
v_call: TRBV12-5; clone_size: -; j_call: TRBJ1-3; d_call: -; cdr3_aa: CASGLPGGKGNTIYF; cdr3_nt: TGTGCTAGTGGTCTTCCGGGCGGAAAAGGAAACACCATATATTTT
v_call: TRBV7-9; clone_size: -; j_call: TRBJ1-2; d_call: -; cdr3_aa: CASSSPGPYGYTF; cdr3_nt: TGTGCCAGCAGCTCTCCAGGGCCCTATGGCTACACCTTC
v_call: TRBV7-9; clone_size: -; j_call: TRBJ1-1; d_call: -; cdr3_aa: CASSLLGLNTEAFF; cdr3_nt: TGTGCCAGCAGCTTACTGGGGTTGAACACTGAAGCTTTCTTT
v_call: TRBV7-9; clone_size: -; j_call: TRBJ1-5; d_call: -; cdr3_aa: CASSGGTGPNQPQHF; cdr3_nt: TGTGCCAGCAGCGGGGGTACAGGTCCCAATCAGCCCCAGCATTTT
v_call: TRBV3-1/TRBV3-2; clone_size: -; j_call: TRBJ1-3; d_call: -; cdr3_aa: CASSRPVNSGNTIYF; cdr3_nt: TGTGCCAGCAGCCGACCTGTAAACTCTGGAAACACCATATATTTT
v_call: TRBV30; clone_size: -; j_call: TRBJ2-7; d_call: TRBD2; cdr3_aa: CAWSVGAGGSYEQYF; cdr3_nt: TGTGCCTGGAGTGTTGGAGCGGGAGGGTCCTACGAGCAGTACTTC
v_call: TRBV15; clone_size: -; j_call: TRBJ1-2; d_call: TRBD1; cdr3_aa: CATSSTTGNYGYTF; cdr3_nt: TGTGCCACCAGCAGTACGACAGGGAACTATGGCTACACCTTC
v_call: TRBV24-1; clone_size: -; j_call: TRBJ1-5; d_call: -; cdr3_aa: CATSGNTGNQPQHF; cdr3_nt: TGTGCCACCAGTGGAAACACAGGGAATCAGCCCCAGCATTTT
v_call: TRBV10-1; clone_size: -; j_call: TRBJ1-4; d_call: -; cdr3_aa: CASSEPRGKLFF; cdr3_nt: TGCGCCAGCAGTGAGCCCCGAGGGAAACTGTTTTTT
v_call: TRBV19; clone_size: -; j_call: TRBJ1-1; d_call: -; cdr3_aa: CASSIGRSVDTEAFF; cdr3_nt: TGTGCCAGTAGTATAGGTAGGAGCGTGGACACTGAAGCTTTCTTT
v_call: TRBV5-1; clone_size: -; j_call: TRBJ2-3; d_call: -; cdr3_aa: CASSLRKADTQYF; cdr3_nt: TGCGCCAGCAGCTTGCGAAAGGCAGATACGCAGTATTTT
v_call: TRBV29-1; clone_size: -; j_call: TRBJ1-1; d_call: -; cdr3_aa: CSVVGRRNTEAFF; cdr3_nt: TGCAGCGTTGTCGGCCGTCGGAACACTGAAGCTTTCTTT